This entry describes one TCR beta chain. Its antigen is as yet unknown. Only in-frame clones appear in the TCRdb table, and some are missing; sequencing was by immunoSEQ multiplex PCR. The sample gives around 60,000 clones, 79% of which show up once; roughly 10% is in the top ten. Trimming took 0 bases from V and 0 from J, leaving 9 bases between them. This CDR3 is 16 amino acids long. Germline V CDR1 and CDR2: MGHRA, YSYEKL. The data are from a study of OX40 agonist ivuxolimab in advanced cancers. The overall study: Of the participants, 35% to 50% had some prior anti-PD-1, anti-PD-L1 or anti-CTLA-4 therapy, which was allowed. Study-level findings and limits: Clonal expansion by week 6 occurred in CD4+ and CD8+ blood T cells (at 0.1 to 3.0 mg/kg).

The clonotype was recovered from an adult with an advanced solid tumor such as melanoma, head and neck, liver or kidney cancer. This chain joins TRBV4-1 and TRBJ2-1; D may be TRBD1 (6 bases). Sample: CD4+ or CD8+ T cells sorted from blood, taken in a trial of the OX40 agonist ivuxolimab. DNA of the CDR3: TGCGCCAGCAGCCAAGATCTACAGGGCTCCTACAATGAGCAGTTCTTC. This encodes CASSQDLQGSYNEQFF.